The 18 T cell receptor beta chains listed next were all sequenced from one sample in a study of Ad26.COV2.S vaccination and SARS-CoV-2 variants. Here immunoSEQ multiplex PCR was the method, and the copy in TCRdb shows in-frame clones only, minus some. The sample contains about 350,000 clones, around 92% of which appear only once. Sequenced here: peripheral blood, sampled after recovery from COVID-19. These receptors were collected from a human donor who had recovered from COVID-19.

V gene TRBV3-1 (or the pseudogene TRBV3-2) combines with J gene TRBJ1-1; D not resolved. The V end lost 0 bases, the J end lost 6 bases, and 5 bases lay between the germline ends. Germline assignment: CDR1 LGHDT and CDR2 YNNKEL (reference sequence). This CDR3 has 12 residues. The CDR3 spells CASSQEVSEAFF. CDR3 bases: TGTGCCAGCAGCCAAGAGGTCTCTGAAGCTTTCTTT.

This clone appeared a few times. Here the CDR3 DNA reads TGTGCCAGCAGCTCGACCGGTGGGGTCTCTAGGAATGGCTACACCTTC. Translating gives CASSSTGGVSRNGYTF. V and J are TRBV7-8 and TRBJ1-2; D gene unclear. Trimming removed 4 bases from V and 6 bases from J, with 21 bases in between. The germline gives CDR1 SGHVS, CDR2 FQNEAQ. The CDR3 contains 16 residues.

The rearrangement joins TRBV13 to TRBJ1-2, with D perhaps matching TRBD1 (6 bases). Trimming left V 5 bases short and J 4 bases short, with 17 bases between. The CDR3 contains 15 residues. Germline assignment: CDR1 PRHDT and CDR2 FYEKMQ (reference sequence). CDR3 DNA: TGTGCCAGCAGCCCCGATGCGGGGGCGGTCTATGGCTACACCTTC. It encodes CASSPDAGAVYGYTF.

This rearrangement joins TRBV27 to TRBJ2-3; D might be TRBD1 or TRBD2, each matching 7 bases. In germline, CDR1 is MNHEY, CDR2 SMNVEV (reference sequence). This CDR3 is 14 amino acids long. V shed 5 bases and J shed 4 bases, with 13 bases lying between them. The CDR3 protein is CASSVRGGPDTQYF. The CDR3 DNA reads TGTGCCAGCAGTGTCAGGGGGGGTCCAGATACGCAGTATTTT.

This sequence joins TRBV5-5 and TRBJ1-2, with 9 nucleotides matching TRBD1. Germline CDR1 and CDR2: SGHKS and YYEKEE (reference sequence). This CDR3 is built from 15 residues. V trimming: 2 bases; J trimming: 6 bases; junction bases outside the gene matches: 8. CDR3 nucleotides: TGTGCCAGCAGCTTTCTGTTGACAGGGGGAGATGGCTACACCTTC. It codes for CASSFLLTGGDGYTF.

This sequence joins TRBV18 and TRBJ2-3, with a weak D call TRBD1 (5 bases). The CDR3 contains 14 residues. Germline values: CDR1 KGHSH, CDR2 LQKENI. With 3 bases removed from V and 0 bases from J, the gap between germline ends came to 7 bases. CDR3 amino acids: CASSPQGSTDTQYF. The CDR3, as DNA: TGTGCCAGCTCACCGCAGGGTAGCACAGATACGCAGTATTTT. The full variable domain, rest sourced from reference TRBV18 and TRBJ2-3, is NAGVMQNPRHLVRRRGQEARLRCSPMKGHSHVYWYRQLPEEGLKFMVYLQKENIIDESGMPKERFSAEFPKEGPSILRIQQVVRGDSAAYFCASSPQGSTDTQYFGPGTRLTVL.

This clone was counted between two and nine times. The V call is TRBV10-1, the J call TRBJ1-1, with a possible D match to TRBD1 (6 bases). V lost 9 bases, J lost 0 bases, and 11 bases lay in between. This CDR3 contains 13 residues. In germline, CDR1 is WNHNN, CDR2 SYGVQD (reference sequence). The CDR3 loop reads CASQQGLNTEAFF. Written as DNA, the CDR3 is TGCGCCAGTCAACAGGGTCTGAACACTGAAGCTTTCTTT.

The chain combines TRBV4-2 with TRBJ2-1; D is undetermined. Germline V gives CDR1 LGHNA, CDR2 YNFKEQ. The CDR3 totals 13 residues. Trimming shortened V by 0 bases and J by 3 bases, and 3 bases separated the two germline ends. In DNA form, the CDR3 reads TGTGCCAGCAGCCAAGAGAGCTACAATGAGCAGTTCTTC. It encodes CASSQESYNEQFF.

V and J are TRBV5-6 and TRBJ2-1, with D perhaps being TRBD1 or TRBD2 (5 bases each). This CDR3 has 15 amino acids. CDR1 is SGHDT, CDR2 YYEEEE, per germline. V was clipped by 4 bases and J by 4 bases, with 15 bases between them. This CDR3 is CASSLGPSLYNEQFF. In DNA form, the CDR3 reads TGTGCCAGCAGCCTGGGACCCTCTTTATACAATGAGCAGTTCTTC.

This chain joins TRBV27 and TRBJ2-5, with 9 positions matching TRBD2. V lost 5 bases to trimming and J lost 0 bases; unmatched junction nucleotides: 4. This CDR3 region has 15 residues. Germline V gives CDR1 MNHEY, CDR2 SMNVEV (reference sequence). CDR3 residues: CASSRAGGNQETQYF. In DNA form, the CDR3 reads TGTGCCAGCAGTCGAGCGGGGGGAAACCAAGAGACCCAGTACTTC.

The chain has TRBV25-1 and TRBJ1-2; TRBD1 aligns across 7 bases. This CDR3 has 13 residues. J was trimmed by 6 bases and V by 6 bases; bases with no gene match: 7. Per the germline V gene, CDR1 is MGHDK and CDR2 is SYGVNS. CDR3 loop: CASSNTGEHGYTF. The CDR3 DNA sequence: TGTGCCAGCAGCAACACAGGGGAACATGGCTACACCTTC.

The chain combines TRBV19 with TRBJ2-1, with 11 bases matching TRBD2. This CDR3 region has 14 residues. Unmatched junction bases numbered 10, after V lost 11 bases and J lost 7 bases. Germline V CDR1 and CDR2: LNHDA, SQIVND (reference sequence). The CDR3 protein is CAGSTSGVRNEQFF. In nucleotides, the CDR3 is TGTGCCGGATCGACTAGCGGGGTCAGAAATGAGCAGTTCTTC.

The chain has TRBV29-1 and TRBJ1-1; TRBD1 might be the D (5 bases). Trimming removed 5 bases at V and 2 bases at J, with 12 bases between. Germline V gene data show CDR1 as SQVTM and CDR2 as ANQGSEA. The CDR3 contains 13 residues. The CDR3 sequence: CSVSQGINTEAFF. The CDR3 DNA is TGCAGCGTTAGTCAGGGTATTAACACTGAAGCTTTCTTT. Drawing the rest from reference TRBV29-1 and TRBJ1-1, the complete variable domain is SAVISQKPSRDICQRGTSLTIQCQVDSQVTMMFWYRQQPGQSLTLIATANQGSEATYESGFVIDKFPISRPNLTFSTLTVSNMSPEDSSIYLCSVSQGINTEAFFGQGTRLTVV.

The chain links TRBV2 to TRBJ2-5; D is uncertain. CDR1 and CDR2 from the germline V gene are SNHLY and FYNNEI. The CDR3 has 13 residues. Between the trimmed V and J ends, which lost 6 bases and 2 bases, there was a span of 10 bases. CDR3 nucleotides: TGTGCCAGCAGACACCTAGAACAAGAGACCCAGTACTTC. Its protein is CASRHLEQETQYF.

The gene calls are TRBV29-1 and TRBJ2-7; D gene uncertain. V was shortened by 6 bases and J by 2 bases, with 8 bases between the two germline ends. There are 11 residues in the CDR3. CDR1 SQVTM and CDR2 ANQGSEA come from the germline V gene. The chain's CDR3 is CSVGETYEQYF. Here the CDR3 DNA reads TGCAGCGTCGGAGAAACCTACGAGCAGTACTTC.

The chain recombines TRBV19 with TRBJ1-4; D is undetermined. V gave up 8 bases and J gave up 10 bases, with 11 bases separating them. The CDR3 is 11 residues long. The germline gives CDR1 LNHDA, CDR2 SQIVND (reference sequence). The DNA of the CDR3 is TGTGCCAGTGGCTTAGCTGCAAAACTGTTTTTT. Its protein product is CASGLAAKLFF.

This clone was seen only once. V is TRBV5-6 and J is TRBJ2-4; a possible D gene is TRBD1 (5 bases). Trimming pared 7 bases from V and 1 base from J, leaving 12 bases between. This CDR3 contains 14 residues. CDR1 is SGHDT and CDR2 is YYEEEE in the germline V gene. The CDR3 spells CASGALNAKNIQYF. CDR3 in DNA: TGTGCCAGCGGGGCCCTTAACGCCAAAAACATTCAGTACTTC.

This clone was recorded once. This rearrangement joins TRBV4-2 to TRBJ2-5; 9 positions agree with TRBD1. From germline, CDR1 is LGHNA and CDR2 YNFKEQ. After removal of 5 bases from V and 4 bases from J, the junction contained 8 bases not matched to a gene. The CDR3 totals 15 residues. For the CDR3, the DNA is TGTGCCAGCAGCTCCAGGACAGGGGAGAGAGAGACCCAGTACTTC. This encodes CASSSRTGERETQYF.